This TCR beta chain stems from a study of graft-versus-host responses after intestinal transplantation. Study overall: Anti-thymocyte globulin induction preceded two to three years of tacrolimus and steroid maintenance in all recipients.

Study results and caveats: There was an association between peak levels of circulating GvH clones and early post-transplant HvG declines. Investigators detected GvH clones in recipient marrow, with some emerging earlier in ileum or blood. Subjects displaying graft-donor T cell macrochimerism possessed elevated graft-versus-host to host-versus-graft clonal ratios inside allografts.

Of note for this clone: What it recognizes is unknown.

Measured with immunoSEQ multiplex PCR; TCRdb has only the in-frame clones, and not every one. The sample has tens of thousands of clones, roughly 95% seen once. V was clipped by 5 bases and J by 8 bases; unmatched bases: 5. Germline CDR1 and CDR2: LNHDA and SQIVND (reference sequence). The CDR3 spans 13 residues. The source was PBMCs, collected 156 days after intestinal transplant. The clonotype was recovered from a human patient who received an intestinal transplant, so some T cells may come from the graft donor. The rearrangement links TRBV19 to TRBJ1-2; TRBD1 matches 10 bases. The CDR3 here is CASSVDRGYGYTF. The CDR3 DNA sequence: TGTGCCAGTAGTGTGGACAGGGGGTACGGCTACACCTTC. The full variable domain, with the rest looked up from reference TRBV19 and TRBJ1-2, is DGGITQSPKYLFRKEGQNVTLSCEQNLNHDAMYWYRQDPGQGLRLIYYSQIVNDFQKGDIAEGYSVSREKKESFPLTVTSAQKNPTAFYLCASSVDRGYGYTFGSGTRLTVV.